Each of the 22 T cell receptor beta chains below was sequenced from the same sample in a study of cytomegalovirus exposure and HLA in healthy donors. 60 Vbeta and 13 Jbeta primers were used in PCR. Using immunoSEQ multiplex PCR, the repertoire was profiled, and TCRdb retains in-frame clones only, with some absent. Found here are 200,000 to 250,000 clones; the top ten clones hold 1.1%. The material sequenced was PBMCs. The receptors shown here come from a girl aged 2-15 years in good health and CMV-seropositive.

The rearrangement joins TRBV11-2 to TRBJ2-3; 8 bases are a match to TRBD2. The germline gives CDR1 SGHAT, CDR2 FQNNGV. CDR3 length equals 17 residues. After removal of 5 bases from V and 0 bases from J, the junction contained 10 bases not matched to a gene. DNA for the CDR3: TGTGCCAGCAGCCTTATGAGACTAGCGTTTAGCACAGATACGCAGTATTTT. It specifies CASSLMRLAFSTDTQYF. The full variable domain, its missing parts supplied by reference TRBV11-2 and TRBJ2-3, is EAGVAQSPRYKIIEKRQSVAFWCNPISGHATLYWYQQILGQGPKLLIQFQNNGVVDDSQLPKDRFSAERLKGVDSTLKIQPAKLEDSAVYLCASSLMRLAFSTDTQYFGPGTRLTVL.

V is TRBV2 and J is TRBJ2-7, with 7 bases aligning to TRBD1. The germline CDR1 and CDR2 sequences are SNHLY and FYNNEI. The J segment lost 3 bases and the V segment lost 6 bases, leaving 11 bases of the junction unmatched. CDR3 length: 15 residues. The CDR3 here is CASSDRAFSLYEQYF. Here the CDR3 DNA reads TGTGCCAGCAGCGACAGGGCCTTCTCCCTCTACGAGCAGTACTTC.

The chain joins TRBV4-1 to TRBJ2-3; the D gene is possibly TRBD1 (6 bases). Germline-derived CDR1 and CDR2 are MGHRA and YSYEKL. The CDR3 is made up of 15 amino acids. V gave up 0 bases and J gave up 1 base, with 8 bases separating them. Here the CDR3 reads CASSQENRGTDTQYF. CDR3 DNA: TGCGCCAGCAGCCAAGAAAACAGGGGCACAGATACGCAGTATTTT.

The chain joins TRBV10-1 to TRBJ2-2; 7 bases match TRBD1. With V trimmed by 4 bases and J by 5 bases, 7 bases remained unmatched. This CDR3 comprises 15 residues. CDR1 WNHNN and CDR2 SYGVQD come from the germline V gene (reference sequence). The CDR3 spells CASSGGGQLTGELFF. The CDR3 DNA follows: TGCGCCAGCAGTGGTGGGGGACAGCTAACCGGGGAGCTGTTTTTT.

The chain combines TRBV27 with TRBJ2-4; weak D call: TRBD1 (5 bases). CDR3 size: 16 residues. The germline gives CDR1 MNHEY, CDR2 SMNVEV (reference sequence). The V gene lost 3 bases and the J gene lost 2 bases, with 14 bases spanning the gap. Here the CDR3 DNA reads TGTGCCAGCAGTTTTGGGGCTAGTAATCCCAAAAACATTCAGTACTTC. Translation gives CASSFGASNPKNIQYF.

The J gene is TRBJ2-1, the V gene TRBV10-2; 9 nucleotides line up with TRBD1. V trimming: 6 bases; J trimming: 7 bases; junction bases outside the gene matches: 10. CDR3 length equals 15 residues. Germline V CDR1 and CDR2: WSHSY, SAAADI. In nucleotides, the CDR3 is TGCGCCAGCAGCCCCCGGGACAGGGTAGGAAATGAGCAGTTCTTC. It encodes CASSPRDRVGNEQFF.

The chain uses TRBV6-1 and TRBJ2-3, with 7 bases matching TRBD1. Germline CDR1 reads MNHNS; CDR2 reads SASEGT. V lost 6 bases, J lost 3 bases, and 9 bases stayed unmatched. The CDR3 covers 15 residues. CDR3 coding DNA: TGTGCCAGCAGGCCAACAGGGGCCTCTACAGATACGCAGTATTTT. This codes for CASRPTGASTDTQYF.

The chain links TRBV5-8 to TRBJ2-3; no reliable D call. The CDR3 spans 12 residues. The germline V gene encodes CDR1 SGHTS and CDR2 YDEGEE. The ends were cut back, 3 bases at V and 2 bases at J, with 4 bases in the middle. CDR3 DNA: TGTGCCAGCAGCTCCTTCACAGATACGCAGTATTTT. It yields the protein CASSSFTDTQYF.

The J gene is TRBJ2-7, the V gene TRBV28; 9 nucleotides align to TRBD1. V gave up 3 bases and J gave up 1 base; unmatched junction bases: 4. The CDR3 has 15 amino acids. Germline lookup yields CDR1 MDHEN and CDR2 SYDVKM. The CDR3, as DNA: TGTGCCAGCAGTTTGGCCGGGACAGGGTCCTACGAGCAGTACTTC. This translates into CASSLAGTGSYEQYF. The whole variable domain, filled in from reference TRBV28 and TRBJ2-7, reads DVKVTQSSRYLVKRTGEKVFLECVQDMDHENMFWYRQDPGLGLRLIYFSYDVKMKEKGDIPEGYSVSREKKERFSLILESASTNQTSMYLCASSLAGTGSYEQYFGPGTRLTVT.

The genes are TRBV11-2 and TRBJ2-7, with D possibly matching TRBD2 (6 bases). The CDR3 loop spans 14 amino acids. V was shortened by 1 base and J by 6 bases, with 13 bases between the two germline ends. Germline V gene data show CDR1 as SGHAT and CDR2 as FQNNGV. This CDR3 is CASSLVETGAEQYF. CDR3 coding DNA: TGTGCCAGCAGCTTAGTGGAGACGGGAGCCGAGCAGTACTTC. The full variable domain, in which reference TRBV11-2 and TRBJ2-7 provide the parts outside the CDR3, is EAGVAQSPRYKIIEKRQSVAFWCNPISGHATLYWYQQILGQGPKLLIQFQNNGVVDDSQLPKDRFSAERLKGVDSTLKIQPAKLEDSAVYLCASSLVETGAEQYFGPGTRLTVT.

The CDR3 DNA reads TGTGCCAGCCTTAAGCGGGAGGGCCGGGGTGAGCAGTTCTTC. This translates into CASLKREGRGEQFF. V gene TRBV19 combines with J gene TRBJ2-1; 10 bases are shared with TRBD2. Trimming at V came to 9 bases and at J to 9 bases, leaving 11 bases not matched to a gene. CDR3 length: 14 amino acids. Germline V lookup: CDR1 LNHDA, CDR2 SQIVND (reference sequence).

V gene TRBV5-1 combines with J gene TRBJ2-2, with TRBD2 identical over 7 bases. This CDR3 contains 15 residues. Germline loops: CDR1 SGHRS, CDR2 YFSETQ. Trimming cost V 5 bases and J 0 bases; bases outside gene matches: 4. CDR3 loop: CASRGGSSNTGELFF. The CDR3 DNA is TGCGCCAGCAGGGGAGGGTCCTCGAACACCGGGGAGCTGTTTTTT.

This chain links TRBV11-2 with TRBJ2-5; a weak D match, TRBD2 (5 bases). The V end lost 1 base, the J end lost 2 bases, and 11 bases lay between the germline ends. The CDR3 extends over 15 amino acids. The germline V gene encodes CDR1 SGHAT and CDR2 FQNNGV. In DNA, the CDR3 is TGTGCCAGCAGCTTAGGAGGGCTAACTCAAGAGACCCAGTACTTC. Residues: CASSLGGLTQETQYF.

This sequence joins TRBV5-1 and TRBJ2-1; 8 bases align to TRBD2. The trim removed 4 bases at V and 0 bases at J, leaving 3 bases unmatched. In germline, CDR1 is SGHRS, CDR2 YFSETQ. The length of the CDR3 is 15 residues. The CDR3: CASSETSGSYNEQFF. CDR3 in DNA: TGCGCCAGCAGCGAAACTAGCGGCTCCTACAATGAGCAGTTCTTC. Full variable domain (rest looked up from reference TRBV5-1 and TRBJ2-1): KAGVTQTPRYLIKTRGQQVTLSCSPISGHRSVSWYQQTPGQGLQFLFEYFSETQRNKGNFPGRFSGRQFSNSRSEMNVSTLELGDSALYLCASSETSGSYNEQFFGPGTRLTVL.

This chain uses TRBV6-5 with TRBJ2-7, with D perhaps TRBD1 (5 bases). V lost 8 bases, J lost 2 bases, and 16 bases lay in between. Germline assignment: CDR1 MNHEY and CDR2 SVGAGI. This CDR3 is built from 14 residues. CDR3 sequence reads: CASAAAGLTYEQYF. As DNA, the CDR3 is TGTGCCAGCGCCGCGGCAGGGCTGACCTACGAGCAGTACTTC.

This chain connects TRBV28 to TRBJ1-2; D perhaps matches TRBD1 (6 bases). The V gene's germline CDR1 is MDHEN and CDR2 SYDVKM. Trimming pared 6 bases from V and 4 bases from J, leaving 12 bases between. The CDR3 runs 13 residues. The CDR3 loop is CASRSTGSYGYTF. CDR3 in DNA: TGTGCCAGCAGATCGACAGGATCCTATGGCTACACCTTC.

The gene calls are TRBV6-5 and TRBJ2-1; D is unresolved. This CDR3 spans 13 amino acids. Deletions cut 5 bases from V and 5 bases from J, with 10 bases between. Germline loops: CDR1 MNHEY, CDR2 SVGAGI. CDR3: CASSPGYNNEQFF. CDR3 DNA: TGTGCCAGCAGTCCCGGGTACAACAATGAGCAGTTCTTC.

The rearrangement links TRBV27 to TRBJ2-3; D is possibly TRBD2 (6 bases). V lost 5 bases and J lost 9, with 9 bases in between. The germline V gene encodes CDR1 MNHEY and CDR2 SMNVEV (reference sequence). The CDR3 has 11 amino acids. The CDR3 DNA reads as TGTGCCAGCAGTGTCGGGGGAACGCAGTATTTT. Encoded protein: CASSVGGTQYF.

Here the CDR3 DNA reads TGTGCCAGCAGTTTTGGGACCACCACAGGGTATGGAATTGAAGCTTTCTTT. It specifies CASSFGTTTGYGIEAFF. V and J are TRBV28 and TRBJ1-1, with D possibly matching TRBD1 (6 bases). V was shortened by 3 bases and J by 7 bases, with 24 bases between the two germline ends. This CDR3 is 17 amino acids long. From germline, CDR1 is MDHEN and CDR2 SYDVKM.

A note on this clone: The sample carries other DNA sequences with the same CDR3. The chain couples TRBV28 to TRBJ2-3; weak D call: TRBD2 (5 bases). Germline V gene lookup returns CDR1 MDHEN and CDR2 SYDVKM. The CDR3 covers 12 residues. V lost 2 bases to trimming and J lost 11 bases, with 11 bases between them. The CDR3 region is CASSLTLGGQYF. The CDR3, as DNA: TGTGCCAGCAGTTTAACCCTCGGAGGGCAGTATTTT.

The chain has TRBV29-1 and TRBJ2-5, with D possibly TRBD1 on 7 matching bases. The CDR3 has 17 amino acids. Trimming removed 7 bases from V and 3 bases from J, with 27 bases in between. Germline values: CDR1 SQVTM, CDR2 ANQGSEA. CDR3 amino acids: CSAEEGDRFTREETQYF. The CDR3 DNA sequence: TGCAGCGCTGAGGAGGGGGACAGATTTACGAGGGAAGAGACCCAGTACTTC.

The V call is TRBV4-1, the J call TRBJ2-2; 9 bases are shared with TRBD2. Germline V gene data show CDR1 as MGHRA and CDR2 as YSYEKL. The J segment lost 3 bases and the V segment lost 6 bases, leaving 11 bases of the junction unmatched. The CDR3 is made up of 17 amino acids. The CDR3: CASSLWLAGTDTGELFF. The CDR3, as DNA: TGCGCCAGCAGTCTTTGGCTAGCGGGAACTGACACCGGGGAGCTGTTTTTT.